These T cell receptor beta chains were read from a single sample in a study of blood T cell repertoires in COVID-19. Here immunoSEQ multiplex PCR was the method, and the copy in TCRdb shows in-frame clones only, minus some. This sample carries around 180,000 clones, more than 80% of them seen once, and the ten largest clones take 6% to 8.5%. The material sequenced was peripheral blood. These receptors were taken from a human donor in a cohort sampled during active COVID-19. The CDR3 runs from the conserved cysteine through the conserved F or W. D genes are given only for firm matches. Size is omitted from some rows. Given values are once, few, many or a class for expanded clones.

J	size	D	V	DNA	CDR3
TRBJ1-5	once	NA	TRBV19	TGTGCCAGTAGTATCCATCGGGATCAGCCCCAGCATTTT	CASSIHRDQPQHF
TRBJ2-7	NA	NA	TRBV6-5	TGTGCCAGCAGGGACCCAGGGGCCACAAGCTACGAGCAGTACTTC	CASRDPGATSYEQYF
TRBJ2-5	NA	NA	TRBV19	TGTGCCAGTAGTATTGGACAGCAAGAGACCCAGTACTTC	CASSIGQQETQYF
TRBJ2-7	NA	NA	TRBV29-1	TGCAGCGTTGAAGCGCCGGGGGACTACGAGCAGTACTTC	CSVEAPGDYEQYF
TRBJ2-7	NA	NA	TRBV12-3/TRBV12-4	TGTGCCAGCAGTTTATTGTACTACGAGCAGTACTTC	CASSLLYYEQYF
TRBJ1-1	NA	NA	TRBV15	TGTGCCACGAGCCCTTTAGATGTCGGGGCTGAAGCTTTCTTT	CATSPLDVGAEAFF
TRBJ2-2	NA	TRBD1	TRBV19	TGTGCCAGTAGTATTGGGACAGGGGGCTTCAACGGGGAGCTGTTTTTT	CASSIGTGGFNGELFF
TRBJ1-2	NA	NA	TRBV30	TGTGCCTGGAGTGAACCGGGACTTTTCTATGGCTACACCTTC	CAWSEPGLFYGYTF
TRBJ2-7	NA	NA	TRBV5-4	TGTGCCAGCAGCTCTGTTCTCGACGAGCAGTACTTC	CASSSVLDEQYF
TRBJ2-3	NA	TRBD2	TRBV6-6	TGTGCCAGCAGTTATGGGACTAGCGGCCCCACAGATACGCAGTATTTT	CASSYGTSGPTDTQYF
TRBJ2-1	few	TRBD2	TRBV9	TGTGCCAGCAGCCCTTGGGGCGGGGGGGCCTATAATGAGCAGTTCTTC	CASSPWGGGAYNEQFF
TRBJ1-2	NA	NA	TRBV30	TGTGCCTGGGCCGGGCCAGGGGATGGCTACACCTTC	CAWAGPGDGYTF
TRBJ2-1	NA	NA	TRBV3-1/TRBV3-2	TGTGCCAGCAGCCCCAGAACAATGACTTCCAATGAGCAGTTCTTC	CASSPRTMTSNEQFF
TRBJ1-4	NA	TRBD1	TRBV5-1	TGCGCCAGCAGCAAGGGACAGAGAAATGAAAAACTGTTTTTT	CASSKGQRNEKLFF
TRBJ2-2	NA	TRBD1	TRBV18	TGTGCCAGCTCACCATTCGAGGACAGGGGGCGGACCGGGGAGCTGTTTTTT	CASSPFEDRGRTGELFF
TRBJ1-2	NA	NA	TRBV5-1	TGCGCCAGCAGCTTGGGACAGTTTTATGGCTACACCTTC	CASSLGQFYGYTF
TRBJ2-1	NA	TRBD1	TRBV11-3	TGTGCCAGCAGCTCCGACAGGGCAGGTCTCAACAATGAGCAGTTCTTC	CASSSDRAGLNNEQFF
TRBJ2-1	few	NA	TRBV7-3	TGTGCCAGCAGCTCCCCGGGACTTCTCTCCAATGAGCAGTTCTTC	CASSSPGLLSNEQFF
TRBJ2-7	NA	NA	TRBV27	TGTGCCAGCAGTTTATTTGGCAGGAACTCCTACGAGCAGTACTTC	CASSLFGRNSYEQYF
TRBJ2-4	NA	NA	TRBV5-6	TGTGCCAGCAGCTCAGGGGTGGGGGCAAACATTCAGTACTTC	CASSSGVGANIQYF
TRBJ2-2	NA	NA	TRBV18	TGTGCCAGCTCACCAGGGGGGACCACCGGGGAGCTGTTTTTT	CASSPGGTTGELFF
TRBJ1-2	few	TRBD1	TRBV6-6	TGTGCCAGCAGCCCGGACAGGGACCGCTCTGGCTACACCTTC	CASSPDRDRSGYTF
TRBJ1-1	NA	NA	TRBV19	TGTGCCAGTAGTACCACAGGGAACACTGAAGCTTTCTTT	CASSTTGNTEAFF
TRBJ1-6	once	TRBD1	TRBV29-1	TGCAGCGCCCTGACAGGGGGTAATTCACCCCTCCACTTT	CSALTGGNSPLHF
TRBJ2-5	NA	TRBD2	TRBV9	TGTGCCAGCAGCGTAGGGACTAGCGGGGCGTACCAAGAGACCCAGTACTTC	CASSVGTSGAYQETQYF
TRBJ2-7	NA	NA	TRBV12-3/TRBV12-4	TGTGCCAGCAGCCAAGACAGGCGCGAGCAGTACTTC	CASSQDRREQYF
TRBJ2-1	NA	NA	TRBV9	TGTGCCAGCAGCGTAGGAGGTCGGGGGACCTACAATGAGCAGTTCTTC	CASSVGGRGTYNEQFF
TRBJ1-2	NA	NA	TRBV2	TGTGCCAGCAGTGATAGGAGGGGAGAGGGCTACACCTTC	CASSDRRGEGYTF
TRBJ1-2	NA	TRBD1	TRBV19	TGTGCCAGTAGTGCAACGACAGGGGGCATCGGCTACACCTTC	CASSATTGGIGYTF
TRBJ1-2	NA	TRBD1	TRBV7-9	TGTGCCAGCAGCTCTAATACAGGGGAGCTCTATGGCTACACCTTC	CASSSNTGELYGYTF
TRBJ1-6	NA	TRBD1	TRBV2	TGTGCCAGCGCTCAGGGGGCTGGTAATTCACCCCTCCACTTT	CASAQGAGNSPLHF